The 27 T cell receptor beta chains presented below share a single source sample, sequenced in a study of blood T cell repertoires in COVID-19. Here immunoSEQ multiplex PCR was the method, and the copy in TCRdb shows in-frame clones only, minus some. This table has roughly 200,000 clones, about 87% appearing once. Source material: peripheral blood. The receptors stem from a man in his forties with active or convalescent COVID-19.

A single count supports this clone. This chain links TRBV3-1 (or the pseudogene TRBV3-2) with TRBJ1-5; TRBD1 matches at 8 bases. CDR1 LGHDT and CDR2 YNNKEL come from the germline V gene (reference sequence). The V and J ends lost 1 base and 0 bases, in that order; junction bases with no gene match: 2. The CDR3 spans 16 residues. The chain's CDR3 is CASSQGTGSSNQPQHF. In DNA, the CDR3 is TGTGCCAGCAGCCAAGGGACAGGGTCTAGCAATCAGCCCCAGCATTTT.

Here the CDR3 reads CASSAHLAGKETQYF. DNA of the CDR3: TGTGCCAGCAGTGCACATCTAGCGGGGAAAGAGACCCAGTACTTC. This chain uses TRBV28 with TRBJ2-5; 9 bases match TRBD2. J lost 3 bases, V lost 5 bases, and 7 bases had no gene match. Germline V lookup: CDR1 MDHEN, CDR2 SYDVKM. CDR3 length: 15 residues.

The chain joins TRBV6-5 to TRBJ2-5; 10 nucleotides agree with TRBD1. Germline CDR1 reads MNHEY; CDR2 reads SVGAGI. J gave up 5 bases and V 6 bases, and 3 bases lay outside the gene matches. This CDR3 has 13 residues. CDR3 sequence reads: CASSQDRGETQYF. For the CDR3, the DNA is TGTGCCAGCAGCCAGGACAGGGGGGAGACCCAGTACTTC.

This rearrangement joins TRBV7-3 to TRBJ2-5; tentatively, D is TRBD1 (6 bases). Germline V gene data show CDR1 as SGHTA and CDR2 as FQGTGA. Trimming removed 5 bases at V and 2 bases at J, with 9 bases between. CDR3 size: 13 residues. The CDR3 spells CASSGGPQETQYF. The CDR3 DNA is TGTGCCAGCAGCGGGGGCCCTCAAGAGACCCAGTACTTC.

The chain combines TRBV7-9 with TRBJ2-5, with 8 bases that match TRBD2. The junction had 15 bases not matched to a gene; V was cut back by 4 bases and J by 5 bases. The CDR3 is made up of 17 amino acids. Looked up from germline, CDR1 is SEHNR and CDR2 is FQNEAQ (reference sequence). The CDR3 DNA follows: TGTGCCAGCAGCTCCTCGGTTACGGGACTAGGGAGGGAGACCCAGTACTTC. This translates into CASSSSVTGLGRETQYF. Complete variable domain (other parts from reference TRBV7-9 and TRBJ2-5): DTGVSQNPRHKITKRGQNVTFRCDPISEHNRLYWYRQTLGQGPEFLTYFQNEAQLEKSRLLSDRFSAERPKGSFSTLEIQRTEQGDSAMYLCASSSSVTGLGRETQYFGPGTRLLVL.

The chain links TRBV27 to TRBJ2-3; D may be TRBD2 (6 bases). The germline V and J ends were trimmed by 8 bases and 4 bases, with 16 bases remaining between them. The CDR3 has 14 residues. Germline CDR1 MNHEY, CDR2 SMNVEV (reference sequence). CDR3 in amino acids: CASGSGGAPDTQYF. The CDR3 bases are TGTGCCAGCGGTAGCGGCGGGGCCCCAGATACGCAGTATTTT.

In DNA, the CDR3 is TGTGCCAGCAACAGGGGGACCGCCACAGATACGCAGTATTTT. This gives the protein CASNRGTATDTQYF. V gene TRBV11-2 combines with J gene TRBJ2-3, with 8 bases aligning to TRBD1. This CDR3 comprises 14 residues. J was trimmed by 2 bases and V by 7 bases; bases with no gene match: 5. Germline V gives CDR1 SGHAT, CDR2 FQNNGV.

J is TRBJ2-7 and V is TRBV15; 9 nucleotides match TRBD2. V was pared by 5 bases and J by 0 bases, with 5 bases of the junction left unmatched. Germline CDR1 reads LNHNV; CDR2 reads YYDKDF (reference sequence). The CDR3 loop spans 15 amino acids. CDR3 DNA: TGTGCCACCAGCGCCCAGCGGGGGGTCTCCTACGAGCAGTACTTC. Translated: CATSAQRGVSYEQYF. Full variable domain (remainder filled in from reference TRBV15 and TRBJ2-7): DAMVIQNPRYQVTQFGKPVTLSCSQTLNHNVMYWYQQKSSQAPKLLFHYYDKDFNNEADTPDNFQSRRPNTSFCFLDIRSPGLGDTAMYLCATSAQRGVSYEQYFGPGTRLTVT.

The chain uses TRBV11-2 and TRBJ1-3; 7 bases are shared with TRBD1. This CDR3 spans 16 amino acids. Losses at the gene ends were 2 bases for V and 1 base for J; bases not matched to a gene: 5. Germline CDR1 is SGHAT and CDR2 is FQNNGV. CDR3 region: CASSLWGRGSGNTIYF. Here the CDR3 DNA reads TGTGCCAGCAGCTTATGGGGCAGGGGGTCTGGAAACACCATATATTTT.

The CDR3 DNA reads TGTGCCAGCAGCCGACTCCGGGACATTAACACCGGGGAGCTGTTTTTT. It yields the protein CASSRLRDINTGELFF. The genes are TRBV11-2 and TRBJ2-2; a possible D gene is TRBD1 (6 bases). The CDR3 runs 16 residues. V shed 5 bases and J shed 2 bases, with 15 bases lying between them. Germline V CDR1 and CDR2: SGHAT, FQNNGV.

This chain links TRBV4-1 with TRBJ1-5; 7 bases align to TRBD1. V gave up 2 bases and J gave up 5 bases; unmatched junction bases: 15. The CDR3 length is 18 residues. Per the germline V gene, CDR1 is MGHRA and CDR2 is YSYEKL. DNA of the CDR3: TGCGCCAGCAGCCAAAGAACGTTTGGACCGGGACAGTATCAGCCCCAGCATTTT. This sequence encodes CASSQRTFGPGQYQPQHF.

The V gene is TRBV15, the J gene TRBJ2-7, with a possible D match to TRBD2 (6 bases). V lost 2 bases and J lost 3, with 11 bases in between. The CDR3 loop spans 14 amino acids. The germline V gene has CDR1 LNHNV and CDR2 YYDKDF (reference sequence). Written as DNA, the CDR3 is TGTGCCACCAGCAGACCGGGGGAACACTACGAGCAGTACTTC. Protein: CATSRPGEHYEQYF.

This rearrangement joins TRBV28 to TRBJ2-2; 7 bases match TRBD1. CDR3 length: 14 residues. Unmatched junction bases numbered 3, after V lost 4 bases and J lost 4 bases. Germline CDR1 and CDR2: MDHEN and SYDVKM. The CDR3 reads CASSSSGGTGELFF. The CDR3 nucleotides are TGTGCCAGCAGTTCTTCAGGGGGCACCGGGGAGCTGTTTTTT.

The V call is TRBV27, the J call TRBJ1-1; 10 bases agree with TRBD1. The CDR3 has 14 amino acids. Germline V CDR1 and CDR2: MNHEY, SMNVEV (reference sequence). V shed 8 bases and J 6 bases; nucleotides not matched to a gene: 9. CDR3 bases: TGTGCCAGCTTTCCGGGACAGGGGATGTCTGAAGCTTTCTTT. Translated, it gives CASFPGQGMSEAFF.

The chain uses TRBV6-6 and TRBJ2-3; 7 nucleotides align to TRBD2. Per germline, CDR1 MNHNY and CDR2 SVGAGI (reference sequence). The CDR3 covers 13 residues. V shed 2 bases and J 7 bases; nucleotides not matched to a gene: 3. The CDR3 reads CASSYGSGNTQYF. In DNA form, the CDR3 reads TGTGCCAGCAGTTACGGCAGCGGGAATACGCAGTATTTT.

The chain links TRBV7-3 to TRBJ1-2; 7 nucleotides agree with TRBD1. The germline V gene encodes CDR1 SGHTA and CDR2 FQGTGA. The CDR3 sequence is 15 residues long. V lost 1 base and J lost 8; bases outside the gene matches: 10. The CDR3 protein is CASSLSGGRGVGYTF. CDR3 DNA sequence: TGTGCCAGCAGCTTAAGTGGCGGCAGGGGGGTGGGCTACACCTTC. Based on the CDR3 plus reference TRBV7-3 and TRBJ1-2, the full variable domain is GAGVSQTPSNKVTEKGKYVELRCDPISGHTALYWYRQSLGQGPEFLIYFQGTGAADDSGLPNDRFFAVRPEGSVSTLKIQRTERGDSAVYLCASSLSGGRGVGYTFGSGTRLTVV.

The V call is TRBV27, the J call TRBJ2-3; 7 bases are shared with TRBD1. This CDR3 has 14 amino acids. V dropped 1 base and J dropped 3; count of bases not matched to a gene: 1. Germline lookup yields CDR1 MNHEY and CDR2 SMNVEV (reference sequence). The CDR3, as DNA: TGTGCCAGCAGTTTATGGACAGGAACAGATACGCAGTATTTT. This codes for CASSLWTGTDTQYF.

This clone was found a few times. The V call is TRBV7-9, the J call TRBJ1-1; no clear D gene. Per germline, CDR1 SEHNR and CDR2 FQNEAQ (reference sequence). This CDR3 spans 12 amino acids. V lost 4 bases and J 6 bases, leaving 9 bases between the germline ends. The CDR3 DNA reads TGTGCCAGCAGCTCCAAAACGGCTGAAGCTTTCTTT. Translation gives CASSSKTAEAFF.

For the CDR3, the DNA is TGTGCCAGCAGACCTCCCGGGGGCCAAGAGACCCAGTACTTC. As protein: CASRPPGGQETQYF. The gene calls are TRBV5-5 and TRBJ2-5, with D possibly TRBD2 on 6 matching bases. CDR3 length: 14 residues. V was clipped by 5 bases and J by 1 base, with 12 bases between them. Germline V lookup: CDR1 SGHKS, CDR2 YYEKEE (reference sequence).

V and J are TRBV27 and TRBJ2-2, with TRBD1 matching over 10 bases. J was trimmed by 8 bases and V by 7 bases; bases with no gene match: 13. CDR1 is MNHEY and CDR2 is SMNVEV in the germline V gene (reference sequence). The CDR3 contains 16 residues. This CDR3 reads CASISDRGLLGGELFF. DNA for the CDR3: TGTGCCAGCATCAGTGACAGGGGGCTGTTGGGAGGGGAGCTGTTTTTT.

V usage is TRBV7-9 and J usage is TRBJ2-4; 10 bases fit TRBD1. Germline CDR1 and CDR2: SEHNR and FQNEAQ (reference sequence). The CDR3 has 16 residues. The trim removed 5 bases at V and 0 bases at J, leaving 4 bases unmatched. Here the CDR3 reads CASSPGTGAAKNIQYF. The CDR3 region has the DNA TGTGCCAGCAGCCCTGGGACAGGGGCAGCCAAAAACATTCAGTACTTC.

V is TRBV11-1 and J is TRBJ2-1; possible D gene TRBD2, 6 bases. Trimming removed 4 bases at V and 0 bases at J, with 13 bases between. Per the germline V gene, CDR1 is SGHAT and CDR2 is FQDESV (reference sequence). The CDR3 extends over 16 amino acids. The CDR3 loop is CASSYLSGLSYNEQFF. CDR3 coding DNA: TGTGCCAGCAGCTACCTTAGCGGACTCTCCTACAATGAGCAGTTCTTC.

This sequence joins TRBV5-4 and TRBJ2-7, with TRBD1 identical over 7 bases. Looked up from germline, CDR1 is SGHNT and CDR2 is YYREEE (reference sequence). This CDR3 contains 16 residues. V lost 3 bases and J lost 3; bases outside the gene matches: 12. This CDR3 reads CASSSLGDRVIYEQYF. The CDR3 DNA sequence: TGTGCCAGCAGCTCCCTCGGAGACAGGGTCATCTACGAGCAGTACTTC.

This clone is a singleton in its sample. The chain joins TRBV18 to TRBJ1-6, with TRBD1 matching over 10 bases. The CDR3 totals 16 residues. J gave up 7 bases and V 6 bases, and 9 bases lay outside the gene matches. Germline lookup yields CDR1 KGHSH and CDR2 LQKENI. As DNA, the CDR3 is TGTGCCAGCTCCGAACGGGGGGACAGGGGAAATTCACCCCTCCACTTT. The encoded protein is CASSERGDRGNSPLHF.

This clone was seen only a few times. This sequence joins TRBV10-2 and TRBJ2-7; 10 nucleotides match TRBD2. CDR3 size: 15 residues. Per germline, CDR1 WSHSY and CDR2 SAAADI. V dropped 6 bases and J dropped 2; count of bases not matched to a gene: 7. The CDR3 loop reads CASSTLAGAPYEQYF. CDR3 in DNA: TGCGCCAGCAGCACCCTAGCGGGGGCCCCCTACGAGCAGTACTTC.

The chain couples TRBV5-1 to TRBJ1-6; D might be TRBD1 (5 bases). This CDR3 has 16 residues. Germline V gene sequence: CDR1 SGHRS, CDR2 YFSETQ. V lost 4 bases, J lost 8 bases, and 19 bases lay in between. CDR3 DNA: TGCGCCAGCAGCCCCGTGGGGGAGGTTGTTGATTCACCCCTCCACTTT. This translates into CASSPVGEVVDSPLHF.

CDR3 sequence reads: CASTPERARVYTEAFF. The CDR3 DNA sequence: TGTGCCAGTACCCCCGAGAGGGCGCGAGTGTACACTGAAGCTTTCTTT. The chain links TRBV19 to TRBJ1-1; D unclear. This CDR3 has 16 amino acids. Germline assignment: CDR1 LNHDA and CDR2 SQIVND (reference sequence). Trimming removed 7 bases at V and 3 bases at J, with 21 bases between. The full variable domain, with the rest looked up from reference TRBV19 and TRBJ1-1, is DGGITQSPKYLFRKEGQNVTLSCEQNLNHDAMYWYRQDPGQGLRLIYYSQIVNDFQKGDIAEGYSVSREKKESFPLTVTSAQKNPTAFYLCASTPERARVYTEAFFGQGTRLTVV.